Listed here are 7 T cell receptor beta chains from one sample, sequenced in a study of T cells after yellow fever vaccination. TCRdb reprocessed the 5' RACE reads with MiXCR, giving one entry per CDR3 protein. The sample contains under 600,000 distinct CDR3 sequences, roughly a fifth of which appear only once. The sequences come from PBMCs, collected less than 25 days after the first yellow fever vaccination. These receptors all come from a man aged 18 to 29 who received the YFV17D yellow fever vaccine.

The sample holds a few counts of this clonotype. The genes are TRBV25-1 and TRBJ2-2; tentatively, D is TRBD1 (6 bases). Looked up from germline, CDR1 is MGHDK and CDR2 is SYGVNS. The CDR3 covers 16 residues. Trimming pared 1 base from V and 5 bases from J, leaving 14 bases between. CDR3 nucleotide sequence: TGTGCCAGCAGTGAATTAGGCAGGGGAGATACCGGGGAGCTGTTTTTT. Residues: CASSELGRGDTGELFF.

This clonotype was detected only a few times. The chain uses TRBV18 and TRBJ1-2; TRBD1 matches 7 bases. This CDR3 spans 15 amino acids. The germline V gene has CDR1 KGHSH and CDR2 LQKENI. V lost 2 bases, J lost 2 bases, and 5 bases stayed unmatched. The CDR3 loop is CASSPAGQTNYGYTF. The CDR3 DNA reads as TGTGCCAGCTCACCAGCGGGACAGACAAACTATGGCTACACCTTC. Full variable domain (remainder filled in from reference TRBV18 and TRBJ1-2): NAGVMQNPRHLVRRRGQEARLRCSPMKGHSHVYWYRQLPEEGLKFMVYLQKENIIDESGMPKERFSAEFPKEGPSILRIQQVVRGDSAAYFCASSPAGQTNYGYTFGSGTRLTVV.

The table lists this clonotype with many counts. The V call is TRBV5-6, the J call TRBJ2-1, with D perhaps TRBD2 (6 bases). CDR1 and CDR2 (germline): SGHDT, YYEEEE. This CDR3 is 13 amino acids long. Trimming took off 4 bases at V and 4 bases at J, with 9 bases between the two ends. As DNA, the CDR3 is TGTGCCAGCAGCCAAGGACTATACAATGAGCAGTTCTTC. This sequence encodes CASSQGLYNEQFF.

A few counts support this clonotype. The chain joins TRBV7-2 to TRBJ2-1, with D perhaps TRBD1 (6 bases). V was shortened by 4 bases and J by 5 bases, with 21 bases between the two germline ends. Germline V gene data show CDR1 as SGHTA and CDR2 as FQGNSA. CDR3 length equals 17 residues. CDR3 bases: TGTGCCAGCAGCTCAGGCCCCTGGGCAGGGGAGAACAATGAGCAGTTCTTC. It encodes CASSSGPWAGENNEQFF.

The V call is TRBV7-9, the J call TRBJ2-3, with 8 bases identical to TRBD1. Germline V gene lookup returns CDR1 SEHNR and CDR2 FQNEAQ (reference sequence). With V trimmed by 4 bases and J by 0 bases, 6 bases remained unmatched. The CDR3 spans 16 residues. This chain's CDR3 is CASSSRTGISTDTQYF. The CDR3 DNA sequence: TGTGCCAGCAGCTCGCGGACAGGGATCAGCACAGATACGCAGTATTTT.

The chain combines TRBV2 with TRBJ2-1; 9 bases are shared with TRBD2. V dropped 8 bases and J dropped 2; count of bases not matched to a gene: 10. Germline CDR1 reads SNHLY; CDR2 reads FYNNEI. This CDR3 spans 16 amino acids. The CDR3 nucleotides are TGTGCCAGCGTCGGAGCGGGGGGCTATACCTACAATGAGCAGTTCTTC. Its protein is CASVGAGGYTYNEQFF.

The rearrangement links TRBV6-1 to TRBJ2-3, with 7 bases identical to TRBD2. Germline V gene data show CDR1 as MNHNS and CDR2 as SASEGT. Unmatched junction bases numbered 6, after V lost 6 bases and J lost 0 bases. The CDR3 extends over 15 amino acids. CDR3 region: CASRLAYSSTDTQYF. CDR3 DNA: TGTGCCAGCAGACTAGCGTATTCCAGCACAGATACGCAGTATTTT.